Presented here are 17 T cell receptor beta chains from one specimen sequenced in a study of metastatic and nonmetastatic thyroid tumors. With MiXCR, TCRdb called clones anew from the PCR reads. Of about 92,000 clones in the sample, 14% to 15% were seen once. Thyroid surgery was preceded by no treatment in any patient. The material sequenced was blood. The receptor set was obtained from a female donor with papillary thyroid cancer or a benign thyroid nodule (not recorded which). Some clones in this sample may be carry-over from other donors' samples.

In its sample, this clone was seen many times. The V call is TRBV19, the J call TRBJ1-1; D may be TRBD1 (5 bases). V was pared by 3 bases and J by 4 bases, with 15 bases between. The CDR3 consists of 15 residues. CDR1 and CDR2 (germline): LNHDA, SQIVND (reference sequence). The CDR3 DNA reads as TGTGCCAGTAGTATCCAGGGTGTGAGGGGCACTGAAGCTTTCTTT. It encodes CASSIQGVRGTEAFF.

The CDR3 loop reads CASTIWPGGGRNEQFF. In DNA, the CDR3 is TGTGCCAGCACCATTTGGCCGGGGGGAGGACGGAATGAGCAGTTCTTC. The chain has TRBV2 and TRBJ2-1, with 7 bases fitting TRBD2. Germline V gene sequence: CDR1 SNHLY, CDR2 FYNNEI. CDR3 length: 16 residues. V gave up 7 bases and J gave up 7 bases; unmatched junction bases: 16.

This clone was observed many times. The chain is built from TRBV6-2 or TRBV6-3 and TRBJ1-5; D possibly corresponds to TRBD1 (6 bases). This CDR3 has 16 residues. CDR1 and CDR2 (germline): MNHEY, SVGEGT. The ends were cut back, 2 bases at V and 5 bases at J, with 16 bases in the middle. CDR3 residues: CASSYGFHRAYQPQHF. In DNA, the CDR3 is TGTGCCAGCAGTTACGGATTTCACAGGGCCTATCAGCCCCAGCATTTT.

This clone has ten or more counts. CDR3 nucleotides: TGTGCCAGCAGCCAAGCAAATAGCGGGGGGTACACAGATACGCAGTATTTT. Its protein is CASSQANSGGYTDTQYF. The V and J genes are TRBV6-1 and TRBJ2-3; TRBD2 matches at 10 bases. Germline V gene lookup returns CDR1 MNHNS and CDR2 SASEGT. This CDR3 region has 17 residues. With V trimmed by 6 bases and J by 2 bases, 11 bases remained unmatched.

This clone occurred many times. The V call is TRBV7-3, the J call TRBJ2-1, with no clear D. Germline loops: CDR1 SGHTA, CDR2 FQGTGA. Deletions cut 1 base from V and 0 bases from J, with 13 bases between. CDR3 length: 17 residues. CDR3 residues: CASSLSYHILSYNEQFF. CDR3 coding DNA: TGTGCCAGCAGCTTAAGTTACCACATACTCTCCTACAATGAGCAGTTCTTC.

This clone showed up many times. The J gene is TRBJ1-6, the V gene TRBV5-1; 7 bases agree with TRBD1. This CDR3 is built from 16 residues. The germline V gene encodes CDR1 SGHRS and CDR2 YFSETQ. Trimming took 4 bases from V and 12 from J; bases not matched to a gene: 16. Written as DNA, the CDR3 is TGCGCCAGCAGCCCTCTTGGACAGGCAAGACTAGGACCCCTCCACTTT. Its translation is CASSPLGQARLGPLHF.

This clone came up many times. A much larger clonotype is one base distant, so this may be a read error. The chain has TRBV28 and TRBJ2-1, with D unresolved. CDR1 and CDR2 (germline): MDHEN, SYDVKM. The CDR3 length is 12 residues. The CDR3, as DNA: TGTTCCAGCAGAAGACGAGACAATGAGCAGTTCTTC. Its protein product is CSSRRRDNEQFF.

The V gene is TRBV6-2 or TRBV6-3, the J gene TRBJ1-5; unclear D gene. Germline V gene data show CDR1 as MNHEY and CDR2 as SVGEGT. The CDR3 totals 13 residues. Trimming pared 7 bases from V and 4 bases from J, leaving 11 bases between. The CDR3 DNA reads as TGTGCCAGCAATCCGGGTTTAAATCAGCCCCAGCATTTT. Amino acids: CASNPGLNQPQHF.

On this clone: This clone may be a read error of a much larger clone one base away. The J gene is TRBJ2-5, the V gene TRBV5-6; 9 bases map to TRBD2. The CDR3 has 16 residues. The germline V gene encodes CDR1 SGHDT and CDR2 YYEEEE. In DNA form, the CDR3 reads TGTTCCAGCAGCCTGGCCAGCGGGGGGCCGGGGGAGACCCAGTACTTC. Translated, it gives CSSSLASGGPGETQYF.

This clone showed up just a few times. A much larger clone differs by one base, so this may be a read error. V and J are TRBV2 and TRBJ2-6, with unresolved D. V was cut by 6 bases and J by 12 bases, with 15 bases left in between. This CDR3 is 13 amino acids long. Germline CDR1 is SNHLY and CDR2 is FYNNEI. The CDR3 DNA follows: TGTGCCAGCAGCGGAACCCCCTTAGGCGTCCTGACTTTC. Amino acid sequence: CASSGTPLGVLTF.

This clone was picked up many times. This sequence joins TRBV5-1 and TRBJ2-1; the match to TRBD2 covers 13 bases. CDR3 length: 14 residues. Germline V CDR1 and CDR2: SGHRS, YFSETQ. Losses at the gene ends were 7 bases for V and 7 bases for J; bases not matched to a gene: 5. The chain's CDR3 is CASQGLAGVNEQFF. In nucleotides, the CDR3 is TGCGCCAGCCAAGGACTAGCGGGGGTTAATGAGCAGTTCTTC.

Comment on this clone: A read error may be the cause here, since a much bigger clone is one base away. The same CDR3 arises from other DNA sequences in this sample as well. V gene TRBV10-2 combines with J gene TRBJ2-3; D is possibly TRBD1 (6 bases). Germline V gene lookup returns CDR1 WSHSY and CDR2 SAAADI. This CDR3 has 12 amino acids. The CDR3 coding sequence is TGCGCCAGCACTGGGGGCACAGATACTCAGTATTTT. This sequence encodes CASTGGTDTQYF.

This clone was observed many times. The gene calls are TRBV6-2 or TRBV6-3 and TRBJ2-7; D not certain. The length of the CDR3 is 11 residues. Trimming stripped 4 bases from V and 2 bases from J, with 3 bases between. Germline CDR1 is MNHEY and CDR2 is SVGEGT. The CDR3 reads CASSSTYEQYF. In DNA form, the CDR3 reads TGTGCCAGCAGTTCCACCTACGAGCAGTACTTC.

To note about this clone: Being one base from a much bigger clone, this may be a read error. The sample carries other DNA sequences with the same CDR3. The chain is built from TRBV20-1 and TRBJ1-1, with unresolved D. V was clipped by 1 base and J by 5 bases, with 14 bases between them. The CDR3 runs 14 residues. Germline CDR1 is DFQATT and CDR2 is SNEGSKA (reference sequence). The CDR3 here is CSARVARPNTEAFF. CDR3 bases: TGCAGTGCTAGAGTGGCGAGACCGAATACTGAAGCTTTCTTT.

This clone came up a few times. An end of the junction differs from the germline gene, which may be a read error. The V and J genes are TRBV6-1 and TRBJ1-6, with D perhaps matching TRBD1 (5 bases). The germline V gene has CDR1 MNHNS and CDR2 SASEGT. This CDR3 contains 15 residues. This CDR3 is CASERGEVYNSPLDF. CDR3 coding DNA: TGTGCCAGCGAGAGAGGGGAAGTCTATAATTCACCCCTCGACTTT.

This clone came up a few times. This chain uses TRBV2 with TRBJ1-2; 9 bases line up with TRBD1. CDR1 is SNHLY and CDR2 is FYNNEI in the germline V gene. The CDR3 runs to 15 residues. After removal of 6 bases from V and 7 bases from J, the junction contained 12 bases not matched to a gene. This CDR3 is CASSSPPQDRGGYTF. DNA for the CDR3: TGTGCCAGCAGCTCCCCCCCCCAGGACAGGGGTGGCTACACCTTC.

The CDR3 is CASILRLQGASAGANVLTF. The CDR3 DNA is TGTGCCAGCATCCTCCGCTTACAGGGGGCGTCGGCTGGGGCCAACGTCCTGACTTTC. The chain links TRBV6-1 to TRBJ2-6, with 9 bases lining up with TRBD1. The CDR3 sequence is 19 residues long. V trimming: 7 bases; J trimming: 2 bases; junction bases outside the gene matches: 15. Germline V lookup: CDR1 MNHNS, CDR2 SASEGT.